This entry lists 2 T cell receptor beta chains sequenced from one sample in a study of control samples from healthy donors and cancer patients. Assay: immunoSEQ multiplex PCR; the TCRdb copy retains only in-frame clones and omits some. The data contain 150,000 to 200,000 clones, roughly 95% of them singletons. The sequenced material came from blood. Receptors were obtained from a woman in her sixties or seventies in good health.

CDR3: CASSSLAVSSTFEYF. CDR3 nucleotide sequence: TGTGCCAGCAGTTCTCTTGCAGTTTCGTCGACTTTTGAGTATTTT. The chain is built from TRBV27 and TRBJ2-3; D gene uncertain. CDR3 length: 15 residues. CDR1 MNHEY and CDR2 SMNVEV come from the germline V gene (reference sequence). The V and J ends lost 4 bases and 13 bases respectively, with 24 bases between them.

Remarks on this clone: In the same sample, other DNA sequences code for this CDR3. The rearrangement joins TRBV6-5 to TRBJ1-2, with TRBD1 matching over 8 bases. The CDR3 consists of 13 residues. Germline V gene sequence: CDR1 MNHEY, CDR2 SVGAGI. V was pared by 6 bases and J by 2 bases, with 2 bases of the junction left unmatched. CDR3: CASSRQGNYGYTF. CDR3 sequence (DNA): TGTGCCAGCAGCAGACAGGGGAACTATGGCTACACCTTC.